The sequence of this T cell receptor beta chain was determined in a study of CD8+ T cells in alopecia areata (dated by TCRdb to about 2018). About the study as a whole: The treated patients took part in an open-label pilot trial in which moderate-to-severe alopecia areata was treated with oral tofacitinib at 5 to 10 mg twice daily. Tofacitinib was given for 6 to 18 months, followed by 6 months of follow-up off drug to assess delayed response and recurrence. To study T cell clonal expansion in alopecia areata, the researchers applied high-throughput TCRbeta sequencing to both the C3H/HeJ mouse model and human patients. Human TCRbeta sequencing covered scalp tissue and sorted CD4+ and CD8+ peripheral blood T cells from patchy and totalis/universalis alopecia areata patients and healthy controls. Patients on tofacitinib were biopsied at baseline and after 4 and 24 weeks of treatment, and several of the patients also had a later scalp biopsy. Scalp clonality was compared across normal scalp (n=4), patchy alopecia areata scalp (n=8), and alopecia totalis/universalis scalp (n=8). RNA came from the PAXgene miRNA kit for fixed scalp, the miRNeasy kit for PBMCs, and the RNeasy kit for mouse skin. Amplification of TCRbeta CDR3 regions was done by immunoSEQ multiplex PCR using 35 Vbeta forward primers and 13 Jbeta reverse primers. Beyond this particular receptor, the publication reports: Unlike mouse skin, where gammadelta T cells dominate, normal human skin contains resident alphabeta T cells that get sequenced too, which complicates analysis of the scalp TCR repertoire. Higher clonality and more expanded CD8+ clones were observed in lesional scalp than in normal scalp, particularly in alopecia totalis/universalis, a finding suggestive of antigenic drive. Shared TCR sequences between patients were less evident than in mice, which may be partly attributable to HLA diversity in the patient population.

The sample's time point label is to be understood as: baseline before oral tofacitinib. Lesional scalp punch biopsies and peripheral blood were collected from alopecia areata patients. After PBMCs were isolated by density centrifugation and stained for CD3, CD4 and CD8, a FACSAria was used to sort CD4+ and CD8+ T cells. Libraries were constructed by the immunoSEQ multiplex PCR assay. To provide template for TCR sequencing, every sample had RNA extracted and reverse transcribed into cDNA. First-strand cDNA was synthesized using SuperScript III with a 2:1 mix of oligo-dT and random hexamers. Amplification bias was assessed with a synthetic immune receptor repertoire, and residual bias was removed computationally. Turning to the authors' computational methods: Raw reads were preprocessed for error removal, and CDR3 was defined according to IMGT conventions as running from the conserved cysteine to phenylalanine. To get clonality, Shannon entropy was normalized by log2 of the number of productive unique TCRs and the result was subtracted from 1. Scalp TCRbeta sequences were cross-referenced with sorted blood CD4 and CD8 repertoires so that the CD4 or CD8 identity of scalp clones could be inferred. TCRdb retrieved this table from immuneACCESS and kept in-frame rearrangements only. Not all clones are present; in checked studies, unresolved V genes account for under half, and no reason is known for the remainder. That table gives V, J and clone size, and the DNA gave D and trimming. The sample table lists around 140,000 clones, about three fifths of them with a count of one. The ten biggest clones cover roughly 6.7% of the sample.

As regards this clone: It has no known antigen specificity. Base qualities are missing; no much larger clone stands one base away.

From a lookup of the germline V gene, CDR1 and CDR2 are MNHNS and SASEGT. The CDR3 covers 13 residues, taking in both the cysteine and the phenylalanine. Only CDR3 DNA remains: 39 bases, in frame from the first base. A distance of 8 bases separates the germline ends of V and J, which lose 6 bases and 0 bases respectively. This clonotype originated in a human donor with alopecia areata. The sample in question was CD4+ T cells sorted from blood, obtained at week 0. This sequence uses TRBV6-1 and TRBJ1-2; TRBD1 is a weak D gene call, 6 bases matching. This receptor carries the CDR3 CASSGQPNYGYTF. The DNA is TGTGCCAGCAGCGGACAGCCTAACTATGGCTACACCTTC.